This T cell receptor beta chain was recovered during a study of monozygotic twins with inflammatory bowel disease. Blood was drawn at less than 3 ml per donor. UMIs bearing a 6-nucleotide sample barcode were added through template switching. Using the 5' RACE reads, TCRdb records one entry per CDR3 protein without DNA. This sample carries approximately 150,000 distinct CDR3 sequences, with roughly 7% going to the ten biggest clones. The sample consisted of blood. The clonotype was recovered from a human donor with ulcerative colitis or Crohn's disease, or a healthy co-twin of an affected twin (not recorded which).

CDR3: CASSEARLAGPLNIQYF. This chain joins TRBV6-1 and TRBJ2-4; TCRdb lists TRBD2, though no DNA is available to test this call. CDR3 length: 17 residues. Per germline, CDR1 MNHNS and CDR2 SASEGT.